This TCR beta chain was captured in a study of beta chain features in type 1 diabetes. Study-wide results and caveats: Researchers report that Type 1 diabetes patients had moderately but significantly shorter TCRB CDR3s across all four CD4+ subsets.

The isolated RNA, all of it, was reverse transcribed, so expressed TCRB transcripts were what got sequenced. Profiled with immunoSEQ multiplex PCR; TCRdb holds only in-frame clones, not every one. The sample lists 300,000 to 350,000 clones; around 9% were seen once. With 3 bases removed from V and 6 bases from J, the gap between germline ends came to 17 bases. Germline CDR1 SGHRS, CDR2 YFSETQ. The CDR3 length is 15 residues. Of note for this clone: Its antigen is not identified.

The material sequenced was central memory CD4+ T cells from blood. This receptor was obtained from a young man with type 1 diabetes. The rearrangement links TRBV5-1 to TRBJ2-3, with D possibly being TRBD2 (7 bases). The CDR3 DNA is TGCGCCAGCAGCTACTCAGGGGAGGGATACGATACGCAGTATTTT. This encodes CASSYSGEGYDTQYF.